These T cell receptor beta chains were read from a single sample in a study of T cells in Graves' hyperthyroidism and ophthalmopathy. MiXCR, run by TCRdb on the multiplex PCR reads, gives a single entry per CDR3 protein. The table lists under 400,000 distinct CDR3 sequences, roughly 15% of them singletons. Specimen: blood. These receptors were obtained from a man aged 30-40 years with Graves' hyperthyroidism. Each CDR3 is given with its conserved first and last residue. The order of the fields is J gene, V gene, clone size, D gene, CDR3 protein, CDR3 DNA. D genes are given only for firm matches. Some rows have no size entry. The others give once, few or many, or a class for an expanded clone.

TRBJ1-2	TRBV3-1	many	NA	CASSSDYYGYTF	TGTGCCAGCAGCTCTGACTACTATGGCTACACCTTC
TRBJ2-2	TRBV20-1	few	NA	CSARAYPGELFF	TGCAGTGCTAGAGCGTATCCCGGGGAGCTGTTTTTT
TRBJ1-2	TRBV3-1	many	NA	CASSLGRGDGYTF	TGTGCCAGCAGCCTTGGACGGGGGGATGGCTACACCTTC
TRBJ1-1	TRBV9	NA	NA	CASSVDGGRAVPKPNTEAFF	TGTGCCAGCAGCGTAGATGGGGGCCGGGCCGTCCCAAAGCCGAACACTGAAGCTTTCTTT
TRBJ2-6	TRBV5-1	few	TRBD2	CASSFSGRHSGANVLTF	TGCGCCAGCAGCTTTAGCGGGCGCCACTCTGGGGCCAACGTCCTGACTTTC
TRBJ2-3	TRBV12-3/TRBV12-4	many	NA	CASSGQTNTQYF	TGTGCCAGCAGTGGACAAACTAATACGCAGTATTTT
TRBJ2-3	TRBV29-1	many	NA	CSVRGRFGDTQYF	TGCAGCGTGAGAGGGAGATTTGGGGATACGCAGTATTTT
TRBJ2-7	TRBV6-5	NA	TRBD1	CASSYQAGQGNYEQYF	TGTGCCAGCAGTTACCAGGCCGGACAGGGGAACTACGAGCAGTACTTC
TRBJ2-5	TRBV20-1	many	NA	CSANRVGRETQYF	TGCAGTGCCAACAGGGTGGGGCGAGAGACCCAGTACTTC
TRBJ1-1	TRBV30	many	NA	CAWSDGIDTEAFF	TGTGCCTGGAGCGACGGGATAGACACTGAAGCTTTCTTT
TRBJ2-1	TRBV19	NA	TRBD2	CASSMSVLAGGNEQFF	TGTGCCAGTAGTATGTCAGTACTAGCGGGAGGCAATGAGCAGTTCTTC
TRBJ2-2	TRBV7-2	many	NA	CASSLNSGSGGELFF	TGTGCCAGCAGCTTAAATTCTGGGTCTGGAGGGGAGCTGTTTTTT
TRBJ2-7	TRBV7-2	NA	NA	CASSFYICSAMRRGQNYEQYF	NA
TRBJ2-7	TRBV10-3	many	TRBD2	CAISESRLAGYEQYF	TGTGCCATCAGTGAGTCAAGACTAGCGGGATACGAGCAGTACTTC
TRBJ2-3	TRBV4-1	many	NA	CASSQQGDTQYF	TGCGCCAGCAGCCAACAGGGAGATACGCAGTATTTT
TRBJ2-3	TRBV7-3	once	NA	CASNLGGTDTQYF	TGTGCCAGCAACCTAGGGGGAACAGATACGCAGTATTTT
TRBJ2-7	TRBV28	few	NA	CASSLGSLDEQYF	TGTGCCAGCAGTCTCGGGAGTTTGGACGAGCAGTACTTC
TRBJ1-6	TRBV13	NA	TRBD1	CASSPGQGKTYPPLHF	TGTGCCAGCAGCCCCGGACAGGGGAAAACGTATCCACCCCTCCACTTT
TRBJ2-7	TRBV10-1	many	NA	CASSESLTYEQYF	TGCGCCAGCAGTGAGTCTTTGACCTACGAGCAGTACTTC
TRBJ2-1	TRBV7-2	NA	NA	CASSPRLYNEQFF	TGTGCCAGCAGCCCGCGACTTTACAATGAGCAGTTCTTC
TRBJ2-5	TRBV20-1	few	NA	CSGDSLRSQYF	TGCAGTGGGGACTCGTTGCGCTCCCAGTACTTC
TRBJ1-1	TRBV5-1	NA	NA	CASSFRGVANTEAFF	TGCGCCAGCAGCTTTCGAGGGGTGGCGAACACTGAAGCTTTCTTT
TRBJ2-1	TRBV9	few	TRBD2	CASSPWGSGNEQFF	TGTGCCAGCAGCCCCTGGGGTAGCGGGAATGAGCAGTTCTTC
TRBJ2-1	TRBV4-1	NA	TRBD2	CASSQKAGGPNEQFF	TGCGCCAGCAGCCAAAAAGCGGGAGGGCCGAATGAGCAGTTCTTC
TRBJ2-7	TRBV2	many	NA	CASTPHPRQTYEQYF	TGTGCCAGCACCCCACATCCCAGACAGACCTACGAGCAGTACTTC
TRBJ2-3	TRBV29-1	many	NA	CSVLEGGTDTQYF	TGCAGCGTTCTTGAGGGCGGCACAGATACGCAGTATTTT
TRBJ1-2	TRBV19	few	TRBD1	CASTSGGVGYTF	TGTGCCAGTACCTCAGGGGGAGTCGGCTACACCTTC
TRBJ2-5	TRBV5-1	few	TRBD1	CASSPGTVNVETQYF	TGCGCCAGCAGCCCCGGGACAGTGAATGTAGAGACCCAGTACTTC
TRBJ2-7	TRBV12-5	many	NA	CASGLSGIYYEQYF	TGTGCTAGTGGTTTAAGTGGGATTTACTACGAGCAGTACTTC
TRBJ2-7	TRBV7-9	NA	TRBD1	CASSNSGGQPSYEQYF	TGTGCCAGCAGCAATAGTGGGGGACAGCCTTCCTACGAGCAGTACTTC
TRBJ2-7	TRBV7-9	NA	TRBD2	CASSLGLAPSYEQYF	TGTGCCAGCAGCTTAGGACTAGCGCCCTCCTACGAGCAGTACTTC